Shown below are 16 T cell receptor beta chains from a single sample sequenced in a study of early T cells in non-severe SARS-CoV-2 infection. TCRdb used MiXCR to reprocess the 5' RACE reads, holding one entry per CDR3 protein. The data hold around 59,000 distinct CDR3 sequences, with around 9.3% observed a single time. Sequenced material: whole blood. The source of these receptors is an adult who was a healthcare worker with PCR-confirmed SARS-CoV-2 infection or an uninfected control (not recorded which).

This clonotype was observed at least ten times. The V call is TRBV7-9, the J call TRBJ2-6; no reliable D call. The germline V gene has CDR1 SEHNR and CDR2 FQNEAQ (reference sequence). The CDR3 extends over 16 amino acids. V lost 5 bases and J lost 2, with 13 bases in between. For the CDR3, the DNA is TGTGCCAGCAGCCCCCCTGGTGGGCCTGGGGCCAACGTCCTGACTTTC. It codes for CASSPPGGPGANVLTF.

This clonotype has at least ten counts. V is TRBV7-2 and J is TRBJ1-5; D is unclear. The CDR3 spans 13 residues. Trimming removed 5 bases from V and 6 bases from J, with 11 bases in between. CDR1 and CDR2 (germline): SGHTA, FQGNSA. The CDR3 sequence: CASSPRSGQPQHF. DNA for the CDR3: TGTGCCAGCAGCCCCCGGTCTGGTCAGCCCCAGCATTTT.

This clonotype occurred many times. The rearrangement links TRBV29-1 to TRBJ2-1, with 11 bases aligning to TRBD1. After removal of 3 bases from V and 4 bases from J, the junction contained 2 bases not matched to a gene. Germline CDR1 reads SQVTM; CDR2 reads ANQGSEA. This CDR3 is built from 14 residues. Written as DNA, the CDR3 is TGCAGCGTTGAGGGGACAGGGGGATACAATGAGCAGTTCTTC. This gives the protein CSVEGTGGYNEQFF.

This clonotype came up a few times. The J gene is TRBJ2-5, the V gene TRBV25-1, with a weak D call TRBD1 (6 bases). CDR3 length equals 16 residues. Trimming took off 3 bases at V and 0 bases at J, with 14 bases between the two ends. Germline CDR1 is MGHDK and CDR2 is SYGVNS. The CDR3: CASSEGTKGYQETQYF. DNA of the CDR3: TGTGCCAGCAGTGAGGGGACAAAGGGGTACCAAGAGACCCAGTACTTC.

This clonotype was counted many times. The gene calls are TRBV12-3 or TRBV12-4 and TRBJ2-3, with D unclear. The CDR3 spans 12 residues. Trimming removed 5 bases at V and 6 bases at J, with 9 bases between. The CDR3 nucleotides read TGTGCCAGCAGTCCCGCCACGGATACGCAGTATTTT. This encodes CASSPATDTQYF.

In this sample, this clonotype turned up a few times. The CDR3 here is CASSQGRDSYEQYF. The CDR3 region has the DNA TGTGCCAGCAGCCAAGGCAGGGATTCCTACGAGCAGTACTTC. The chain recombines TRBV4-2 with TRBJ2-7, with D possibly being TRBD1 (5 bases). Per the germline V gene, CDR1 is LGHNA and CDR2 is YNFKEQ. The CDR3 length is 14 residues. V dropped 1 base and J dropped 1 base, with 8 bases sitting between them.

This clonotype occurred many times. This chain joins TRBV4-2 and TRBJ2-3, with 7 bases lining up with TRBD2. The CDR3 consists of 15 residues. J gave up 4 bases and V 0 bases, and 4 bases lay outside the gene matches. Germline V gene sequence: CDR1 LGHNA, CDR2 YNFKEQ. The CDR3 DNA sequence: TGTGCCAGCAGCCAAGAGGGCGGGAGTGCAGATACGCAGTATTTT. Amino acid sequence: CASSQEGGSADTQYF.

The sample holds many counts of this clonotype. This chain links TRBV5-1 with TRBJ1-2; 9 nucleotides agree with TRBD1. Germline V CDR1 and CDR2: SGHRS, YFSETQ. The CDR3 consists of 15 residues. J gave up 3 bases and V 4 bases, and 7 bases lay outside the gene matches. CDR3 nucleotides: TGCGCCAGCAGCCCTGACAGGGGGGCGCACTATGGCTACACCTTC. Translating gives CASSPDRGAHYGYTF.

The sample holds many counts of this clonotype. This chain links TRBV4-2 with TRBJ2-7; D may be TRBD2 (5 bases). Germline assignment: CDR1 LGHNA and CDR2 YNFKEQ. The CDR3 contains 14 residues. V was clipped by 0 bases and J by 2 bases, with 8 bases between them. CDR3 in DNA: TGTGCCAGCAGCCAAGAGACGGGGACCTACGAGCAGTACTTC. This gives the protein CASSQETGTYEQYF.

This clonotype was detected many times. This sequence joins TRBV18 and TRBJ2-3; D is ambiguous. Trimming left V 0 bases short and J 4 bases short, with 5 bases between. Per germline, CDR1 KGHSH and CDR2 LQKENI. CDR3 length: 13 amino acids. Here the CDR3 reads CASSPPSSDTQYF. The CDR3 nucleotides read TGTGCCAGCTCACCACCGTCCTCAGATACGCAGTATTTT.

This clonotype was observed at least ten times. The chain couples TRBV2 to TRBJ2-7; D gene unclear. V dropped 5 bases and J dropped 2 bases, with 4 bases sitting between them. This CDR3 is built from 11 residues. CDR1 is SNHLY and CDR2 is FYNNEI in the germline V gene. The CDR3 DNA reads TGTGCCAGCAGTAAAACCTACGAGCAGTACTTC. This translates into CASSKTYEQYF.

V gene TRBV6-2 or TRBV6-3 combines with J gene TRBJ2-1; the D gene is possibly TRBD2 (6 bases). The V end lost 0 bases, the J end lost 14 bases, and 8 bases lay between the germline ends. Germline CDR1 reads MNHEY; CDR2 reads SVGEGT. CDR3 size: 11 residues. This chain's CDR3 is CASSYSREEFF. DNA of the CDR3: TGTGCCAGCAGTTACTCCAGGGAGGAGTTCTTC.

This clonotype was found many times. The J gene is TRBJ2-7, the V gene TRBV9; D is undetermined. The germline V gene has CDR1 SGDLS and CDR2 YYNGEE. V was clipped by 3 bases and J by 4 bases, with 5 bases between them. This CDR3 region has 11 residues. CDR3 nucleotides: TGTGCCAGCAGCGCTATATACGAGCAGTACTTC. Translation gives CASSAIYEQYF.

This clonotype was counted a few times. The chain couples TRBV28 to TRBJ2-7; D is undetermined. This CDR3 contains 11 residues. CDR1 is MDHEN, CDR2 SYDVKM, per germline. The V gene lost 2 bases and the J gene lost 9 bases, with 8 bases spanning the gap. The CDR3 reads CASSLSPRQYF. CDR3 DNA: TGTGCCAGCAGTTTAAGCCCGAGGCAGTACTTC.

This clonotype was counted only a few times. The chain combines TRBV29-1 with TRBJ2-5, with D possibly matching TRBD2 (5 bases). CDR1 is SQVTM and CDR2 is ANQGSEA in the germline V gene. The CDR3 sequence is 13 residues long. Trimming cost V 4 bases and J 3 bases, with 12 bases left between them. The CDR3 region is CSVGPTGKETQYF. CDR3 sequence (DNA): TGCAGCGTTGGCCCCACGGGGAAAGAGACCCAGTACTTC.

This clonotype was found a few times. The chain uses TRBV6-5 and TRBJ2-7, with a weak D call TRBD2 (6 bases). Germline values: CDR1 MNHEY, CDR2 SVGAGI. CDR3 size: 13 residues. Trimming removed 7 bases at V and 1 base at J, with 11 bases between. The CDR3 here is CASTGDSSYEQYF. In nucleotides, the CDR3 is TGTGCCAGCACCGGGGACTCATCCTACGAGCAGTACTTC.